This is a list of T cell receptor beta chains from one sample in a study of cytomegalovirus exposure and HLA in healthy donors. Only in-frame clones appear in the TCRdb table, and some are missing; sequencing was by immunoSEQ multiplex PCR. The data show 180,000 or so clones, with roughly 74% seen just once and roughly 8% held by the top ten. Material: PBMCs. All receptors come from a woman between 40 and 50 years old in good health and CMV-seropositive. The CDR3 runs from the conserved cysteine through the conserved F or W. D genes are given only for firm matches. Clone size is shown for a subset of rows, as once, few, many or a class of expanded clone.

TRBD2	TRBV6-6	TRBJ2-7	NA	TGTGCCAGCAGTGGCGGACTAGCGAGGAGCTCCTACGAGCAGTACTTC	CASSGGLARSSYEQYF
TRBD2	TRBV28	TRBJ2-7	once	TGTGCCAGCAGAAAAAGGGGGGGACTAGCGGGAGTGGGTTACGAGCAGTACTTC	CASRKRGGLAGVGYEQYF
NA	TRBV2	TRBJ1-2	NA	TGTGCCAGCAGTGTCGACAGCTTTTATGGCTACACCTTC	CASSVDSFYGYTF
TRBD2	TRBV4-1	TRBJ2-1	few	TGCGCCAGCCGGTCTACCGGGACTAGAGGCTACAATGAGCAGTTCTTC	CASRSTGTRGYNEQFF
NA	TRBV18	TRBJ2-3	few	TGTGCCAGCTCACCGGTAGATCACACAGATACGCAGTATTTT	CASSPVDHTDTQYF
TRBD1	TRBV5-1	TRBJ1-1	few	TGCGCCAGCAGCCCAGGGGGCCCGAACACTGAAGCTTTCTTT	CASSPGGPNTEAFF
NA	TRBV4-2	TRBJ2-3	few	TGTGCCAGCAGCCAACAGGCTTCGAGCGGCGGCACAGATACGCAGTATTTT	CASSQQASSGGTDTQYF
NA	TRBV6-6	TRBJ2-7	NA	TGTGCCAGCAGCGAGGGGGATACTCCCTACGAGCAGTACTTC	CASSEGDTPYEQYF
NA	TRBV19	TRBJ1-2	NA	TGTGCCAGTAGAAACAGCCCGGGGGGCGCCCATGGCTACACCTTC	CASRNSPGGAHGYTF
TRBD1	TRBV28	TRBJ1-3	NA	TGTGCCAGCAGTCAAACAGGGGGCATGGCTGGAAACACCATATATTTT	CASSQTGGMAGNTIYF
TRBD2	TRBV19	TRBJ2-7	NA	TGTGCCAGTAGTCCTAGCGGGACCCTCTCCGAGCAGTACTTC	CASSPSGTLSEQYF
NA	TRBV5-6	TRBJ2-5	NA	TGTGCCAGCAGCTTCGTCCAGACCCAGTACTTC	CASSFVQTQYF
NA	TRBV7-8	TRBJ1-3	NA	TGTGCCAGCAGCTTAAGTCGGCACAGGTCCGGAAACACCATATATTTT	CASSLSRHRSGNTIYF
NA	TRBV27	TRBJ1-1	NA	TGTGCCAGCAGCCAGGGCGGAGGGACTGAAGCTTTCTTT	CASSQGGGTEAFF
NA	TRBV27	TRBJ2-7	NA	TGTGCCAGCAGTTTGGGGCGCTTAAGCTCCTACGAGCAGTACTTC	CASSLGRLSSYEQYF
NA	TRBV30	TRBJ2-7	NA	TGTGCCTGGGGCCGGGACTCAAGGTTCTACGAGCAGTACTTC	CAWGRDSRFYEQYF
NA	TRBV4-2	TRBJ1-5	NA	TGTGCCAGCAGCCAAGAGTCGGGTTCTCAGCCCCAGCATTTT	CASSQESGSQPQHF
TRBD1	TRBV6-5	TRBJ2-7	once	TGTGCCAGCAGTTACTCCAGGACAGGGGACTCCTACGAGCAGTACTTC	CASSYSRTGDSYEQYF
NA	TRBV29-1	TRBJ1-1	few	TGCAGCCCACGCTTGCTGGGGCCAAACACTGAAGCTTTCTTT	CSPRLLGPNTEAFF
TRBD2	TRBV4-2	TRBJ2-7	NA	TGTGCCAGCGCCGGGACTAGCGGCTACGAGCAGTACTTC	CASAGTSGYEQYF
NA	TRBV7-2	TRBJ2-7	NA	TGTGCCAGCAGCCTAGCCGACTCTGCCTACGAGCAGTACTTC	CASSLADSAYEQYF
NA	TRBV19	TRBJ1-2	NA	TGTGCCAGTAGTATAGGTGCCGGACCGGGGAGCTATGGCTACACCTTC	CASSIGAGPGSYGYTF
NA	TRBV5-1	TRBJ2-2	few	TGCGCCAGCACACCCCGACAGAACACCGGGGAGCTGTTTTTT	CASTPRQNTGELFF
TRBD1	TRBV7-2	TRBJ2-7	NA	TGTGCCAGCAGCGAACGGGACAGGGCCTCCTACGAGCAGTACTTC	CASSERDRASYEQYF
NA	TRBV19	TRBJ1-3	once	TGTGCCAGTAGTACAGGCACCGGGACAGGAAACACCATATATTTT	CASSTGTGTGNTIYF
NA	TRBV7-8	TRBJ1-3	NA	TGTGCCAGCAGCTATAACGGGGGTATTGGTGGAAACACCATATATTTT	CASSYNGGIGGNTIYF
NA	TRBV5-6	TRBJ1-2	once	TGTGCCAGCAGTTCTGGGGAGGGCTACTATGGCTACACCTTC	CASSSGEGYYGYTF
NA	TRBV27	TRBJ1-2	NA	TGTGCCAGCAGTGGCTCGGCCGGACTCATTTCTGGCTACACCTTC	CASSGSAGLISGYTF
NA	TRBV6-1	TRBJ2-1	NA	TGTGCCAGCAGGGGGGAAAGGGGGTACAATGAGCAGTTCTTC	CASRGERGYNEQFF
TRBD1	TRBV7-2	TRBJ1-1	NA	TGTGCCAGCAGCTCCCCCACCCGGGACAGGGGTCTGAGCACTGAAGCTTTCTTT	CASSSPTRDRGLSTEAFF
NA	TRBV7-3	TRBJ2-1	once	TGTGCCAGCAGCCCATTGAGCTCCTACAATGAGCAGTTCTTC	CASSPLSSYNEQFF
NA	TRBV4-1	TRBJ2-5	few	TGCGCCAGCAGCCGGGGCGGCAGCGAGACCCAGTACTTC	CASSRGGSETQYF
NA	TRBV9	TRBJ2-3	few	TGTGCCAGCAGCGTAGCTACAGATACGCAGTATTTT	CASSVATDTQYF
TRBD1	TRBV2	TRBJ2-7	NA	TGTGCCAGCAGTTCGTCGGACAGGAGCTCCTACGAGCAGTACTTC	CASSSSDRSSYEQYF
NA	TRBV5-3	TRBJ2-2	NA	TGTGCCAGAAGCTGGCCCATCTACACCGGGGAGCTGTTTTTT	CARSWPIYTGELFF
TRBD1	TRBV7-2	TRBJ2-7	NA	TGTGCCAGCAGCTTTCGACAGGGCGATTACGAGCAGTACTTC	CASSFRQGDYEQYF
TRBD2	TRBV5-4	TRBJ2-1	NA	TGTGCCAGCAGCCCCCCGACTAGCGGGAGTGGCAATGAGCAGTTCTTC	CASSPPTSGSGNEQFF
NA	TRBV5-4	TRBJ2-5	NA	TGTACCAGCAGCCCGTCCCCGACGGGGGAGACCCAGTACTTC	CTSSPSPTGETQYF
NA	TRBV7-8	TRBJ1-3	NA	TGTGCCAGCAGCTTAGAAGAGGTTGGCTTTTTTAGCTCTGGAAACACCATATATTTT	CASSLEEVGFFSSGNTIYF
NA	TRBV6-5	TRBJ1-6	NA	TGTGCCAGCAGTTACTCTCAGACAGTTACTAATTCACCCCTCCACTTT	CASSYSQTVTNSPLHF
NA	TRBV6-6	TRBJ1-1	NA	TGTGCCAGCAGTTACTCGGGGACAACGAACACTGAAGCTTTCTTT	CASSYSGTTNTEAFF
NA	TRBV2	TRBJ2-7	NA	TGTGCCAGCCTATACCAGGGGAGCTCCTACGAGCAGTACTTC	CASLYQGSSYEQYF
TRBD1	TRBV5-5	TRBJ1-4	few	TGTGCCAGCAGCTCCACAGGGGCCATAGTCGGAACTAATGAAAAACTGTTTTTT	CASSSTGAIVGTNEKLFF
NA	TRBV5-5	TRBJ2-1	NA	TGTGCCAGCAGCTTCGGGATGAATGAGCAGTTCTTC	CASSFGMNEQFF
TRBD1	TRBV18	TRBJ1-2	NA	TGTGCCAGCTCACCCACTGGACAGGGTGGTCCCTATGGCTACACCTTC	CASSPTGQGGPYGYTF
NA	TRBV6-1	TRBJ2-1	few	TGTGCCAGCAGTGAACGGCAGGGGGGAATCAATGAGCAGTTCTTC	CASSERQGGINEQFF